This T cell receptor beta chain was captured by sequencing in a study of vaccination and CD4 T cells after COVID-19. Looking at the study overall: Six males and four females, two Hispanic, made up the convalescents.

The sample's treatment: roughly ten-day PBMC culture with coronavirus spike peptide pools or control peptides (ViraFEST assay). Sequence data for DNA of cultured CD4+ T cells were generated by the Oncomine TCR Beta short-read assay. From the PCR reads, TCRdb called clonotypes with MiXCR, one entry per CDR3 protein. The sample has under 20,000 distinct CDR3 sequences; 55% to 70% are singletons. Of note for this clonotype: Its cognate antigen is unknown.

V was cut by 3 bases and J by 0 bases, with 7 bases left in between. The CDR3 sequence is 14 residues long. The chain has TRBV12-3 or TRBV12-4 and TRBJ2-3; D is possibly TRBD2 (5 bases). The sample here was CD4+ T cells from blood, cultured in vitro, taken after SARS-CoV-2 vaccination. The TCR was taken from a human donor who had recovered from COVID-19. The CDR3 region is CASSFQRSTDTQYF. The CDR3 DNA is TGTGCCAGCAGTTTTCAGCGGAGCACAGATACGCAGTATTTT.